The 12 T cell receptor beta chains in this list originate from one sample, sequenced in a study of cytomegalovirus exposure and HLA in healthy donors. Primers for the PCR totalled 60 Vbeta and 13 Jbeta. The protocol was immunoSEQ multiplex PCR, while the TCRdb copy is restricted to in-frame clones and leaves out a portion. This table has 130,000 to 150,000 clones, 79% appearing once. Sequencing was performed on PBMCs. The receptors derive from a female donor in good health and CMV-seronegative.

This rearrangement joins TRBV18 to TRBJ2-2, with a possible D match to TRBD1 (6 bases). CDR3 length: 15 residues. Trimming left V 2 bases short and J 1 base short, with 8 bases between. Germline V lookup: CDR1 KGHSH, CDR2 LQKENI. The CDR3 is CASSPTGMNTGELFF. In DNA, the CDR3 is TGTGCCAGCTCACCAACAGGGATGAACACCGGGGAGCTGTTTTTT.

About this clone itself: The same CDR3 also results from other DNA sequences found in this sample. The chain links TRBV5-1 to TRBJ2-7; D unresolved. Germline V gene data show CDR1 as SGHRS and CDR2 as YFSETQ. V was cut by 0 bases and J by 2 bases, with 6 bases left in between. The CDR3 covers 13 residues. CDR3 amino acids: CASSLGGPYEQYF. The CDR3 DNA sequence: TGCGCCAGCAGCTTGGGCGGTCCCTACGAGCAGTACTTC.

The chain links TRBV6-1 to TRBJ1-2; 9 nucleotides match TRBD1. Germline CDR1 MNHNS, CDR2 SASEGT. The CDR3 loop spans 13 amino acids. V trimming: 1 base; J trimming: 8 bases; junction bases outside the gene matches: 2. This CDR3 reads CASSEGTGDGYTF. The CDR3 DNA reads TGTGCCAGCAGTGAAGGGACAGGGGACGGCTACACCTTC.

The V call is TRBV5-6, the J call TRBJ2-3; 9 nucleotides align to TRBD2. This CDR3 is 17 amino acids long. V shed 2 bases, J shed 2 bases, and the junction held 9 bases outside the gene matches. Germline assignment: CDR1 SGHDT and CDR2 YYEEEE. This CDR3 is CASSFGGRVGHTDTQYF. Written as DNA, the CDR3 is TGTGCCAGCAGCTTTGGCGGGAGGGTCGGGCACACAGATACGCAGTATTTT.

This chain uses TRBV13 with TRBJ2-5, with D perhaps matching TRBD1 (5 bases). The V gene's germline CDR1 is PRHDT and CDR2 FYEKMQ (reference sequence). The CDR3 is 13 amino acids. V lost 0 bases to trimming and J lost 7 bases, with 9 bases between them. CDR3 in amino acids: CASSLGTVGTQYF. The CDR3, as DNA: TGTGCCAGCAGCTTAGGGACAGTGGGGACCCAGTACTTC.

The CDR3 protein is CASSLLTGRSTDTQYF. The CDR3 DNA is TGTGCCAGCAGCCTCTTGACAGGACGGAGCACAGATACGCAGTATTTT. The chain joins TRBV13 to TRBJ2-3; possible D gene TRBD1, 6 bases. The V gene's germline CDR1 is PRHDT and CDR2 FYEKMQ (reference sequence). CDR3 length equals 16 residues. V lost 5 bases and J lost 0, with 15 bases in between. Full variable domain (rest looked up from reference TRBV13 and TRBJ2-3): AAGVIQSPRHLIKEKRETATLKCYPIPRHDTVYWYQQGPGQDPQFLISFYEKMQSDKGSIPDRFSAQQFSDYHSELNMSSLELGDSALYFCASSLLTGRSTDTQYFGPGTRLTVL.

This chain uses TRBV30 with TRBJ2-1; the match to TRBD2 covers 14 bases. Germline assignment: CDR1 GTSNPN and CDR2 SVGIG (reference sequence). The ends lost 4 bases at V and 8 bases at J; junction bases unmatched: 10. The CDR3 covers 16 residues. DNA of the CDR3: TGTGCCTGGAAACCGGGACTAGCGGGAGTATGGTATGAGCAGTTCTTC. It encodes CAWKPGLAGVWYEQFF.

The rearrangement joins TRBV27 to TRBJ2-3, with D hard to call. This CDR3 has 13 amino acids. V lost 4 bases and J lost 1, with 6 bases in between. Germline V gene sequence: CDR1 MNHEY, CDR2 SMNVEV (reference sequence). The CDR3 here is CASSSFGTDTQYF. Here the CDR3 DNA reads TGTGCCAGCAGTTCGTTCGGCACAGATACGCAGTATTTT.

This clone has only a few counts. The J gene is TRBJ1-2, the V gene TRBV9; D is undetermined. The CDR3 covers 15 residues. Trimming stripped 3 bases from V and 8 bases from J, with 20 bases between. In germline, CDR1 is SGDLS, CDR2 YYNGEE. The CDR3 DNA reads TGTGCCAGCAGCGCCACTGGCAGGTTCCTCAAGGGCTACACCTTC. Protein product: CASSATGRFLKGYTF.

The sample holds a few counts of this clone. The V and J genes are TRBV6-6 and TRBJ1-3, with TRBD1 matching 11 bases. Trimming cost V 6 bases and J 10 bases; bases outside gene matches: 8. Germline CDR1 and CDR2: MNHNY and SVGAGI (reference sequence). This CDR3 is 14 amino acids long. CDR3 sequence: CASSRDRGIATIYF. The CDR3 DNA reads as TGTGCCAGCAGCAGGGACAGGGGGATAGCAACCATATATTTT.

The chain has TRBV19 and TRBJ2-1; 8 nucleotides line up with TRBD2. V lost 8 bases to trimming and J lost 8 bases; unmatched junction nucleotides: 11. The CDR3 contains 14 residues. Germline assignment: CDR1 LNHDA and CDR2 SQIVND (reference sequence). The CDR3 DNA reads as TGTGCCAGTGGGGGAGCGGGAGTCGGCGATGAGCAGTTCTTC. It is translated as CASGGAGVGDEQFF. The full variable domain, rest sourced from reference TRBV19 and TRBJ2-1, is DGGITQSPKYLFRKEGQNVTLSCEQNLNHDAMYWYRQDPGQGLRLIYYSQIVNDFQKGDIAEGYSVSREKKESFPLTVTSAQKNPTAFYLCASGGAGVGDEQFFGPGTRLTVL.

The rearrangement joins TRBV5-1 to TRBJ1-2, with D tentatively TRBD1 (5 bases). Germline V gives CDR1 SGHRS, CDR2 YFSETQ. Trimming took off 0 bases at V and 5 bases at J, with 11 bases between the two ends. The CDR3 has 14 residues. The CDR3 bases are TGCGCCAGCAGCTTGGAAGGGGACTGGTATGGCTACACCTTC. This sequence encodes CASSLEGDWYGYTF.